The 26 T cell receptor beta chains presented below share a single source sample, sequenced in a study of human T cells and chemical hapten exposure. MiXCR, run by TCRdb on the RACE reads, gives a single entry per CDR3 protein. This sample has about 68,000 distinct CDR3 sequences, with approximately 11% found just once. Time point meaning: pre-sensitization, week 0. Specified treatment: therapeutic diphenylcyclopropenone sensitization with weekly scalp DPC. The sequencing used whole blood, collected in connection with sensitization to the hapten diphenylcyclopropenone (DPC). These receptor sequences come from a woman aged 50 to 60 with alopecia areata. Some clones in this sample may be carry-over from other donors' samples.

In this sample, this clonotype turned up many times. The chain has TRBV24-1 and TRBJ2-7; 7 bases line up with TRBD1. The CDR3 spans 16 residues. Germline CDR1 reads KGHDR; CDR2 reads SFDVKD. Trimming at V came to 3 bases and at J to 4 bases, leaving 11 bases not matched to a gene. The CDR3 region is CATSDPPVTGRYEQYF. The CDR3 region has the DNA TGTGCCACCAGTGATCCGCCAGTGACAGGGCGGTACGAGCAGTACTTC.

The sample holds many counts of this clonotype. The gene calls are TRBV3-1 and TRBJ1-3; possible D gene TRBD1, 5 bases. This CDR3 is built from 17 residues. V was shortened by 1 base and J by 4 bases, with 17 bases between the two germline ends. Germline V gives CDR1 LGHDT, CDR2 YNNKEL (reference sequence). CDR3 nucleotides: TGTGCCAGCAGCCAAGTTGGACATTCTCCGCGAGGAAACACCATATATTTT. Residues: CASSQVGHSPRGNTIYF. Full variable domain (outside the CDR3, taken from reference TRBV3-1 and TRBJ1-3): DTAVSQTPKYLVTQMGNDKSIKCEQNLGHDTMYWYKQDSKKFLKIMFSYNNKELIINETVPNRFSPKSPDKAHLNLHINSLELGDSAVYFCASSQVGHSPRGNTIYFGEGSWLTVV.

This clonotype has more than one count but fewer than ten. The V call is TRBV7-2, the J call TRBJ2-3; 15 nucleotides agree with TRBD2. The trim removed 1 base at V and 0 bases at J, leaving 5 bases unmatched. The CDR3 spans 19 residues. The germline CDR1 and CDR2 sequences are SGHTA and FQGNSA. The CDR3 sequence is CASSLGTSGGARSTDTQYF. In nucleotides, the CDR3 is TGTGCCAGCAGCTTAGGGACTAGCGGGGGGGCCAGGAGCACAGATACGCAGTATTTT.

This clonotype showed up many times. V usage is TRBV6-1 and J usage is TRBJ2-1, with 10 nucleotides matching TRBD2. With 6 bases clipped from V and 4 bases from J, the junction kept 6 bases outside the gene matches. The CDR3 is made up of 15 amino acids. Per germline, CDR1 MNHNS and CDR2 SASEGT. The chain's CDR3 is CASRLSGGTYNEQFF. The CDR3 DNA reads as TGTGCCAGCAGGCTTAGCGGGGGGACTTACAATGAGCAGTTCTTC.

This clonotype was seen more than once but under ten times. V usage is TRBV11-2 and J usage is TRBJ2-3, with D uncertain. Trimming removed 1 base from V and 0 bases from J, with 11 bases in between. Looked up from germline, CDR1 is SGHAT and CDR2 is FQNNGV. This CDR3 comprises 16 residues. In DNA form, the CDR3 reads TGTGCCAGCAGCTTAGGGCAGACTCCGAGCACAGATACGCAGTATTTT. Protein sequence: CASSLGQTPSTDTQYF.

This clonotype was detected many times. The chain joins TRBV21-1 to TRBJ2-7; the table's D call, TRBD1, has no DNA check behind it. TRBV21-1 is an annotated pseudogene. CDR3 length equals 15 residues. CDR3 sequence: CASSGQGISPYEQYF. CDR3 sequence (DNA): TGTGCCAGCAGCGGGCAGGGGATTTCCCCATACGAGCAGTACTTC.

This rearrangement joins TRBV6-2 or TRBV6-3 to TRBJ1-1; 7 bases are a match to TRBD1. The junction had 18 bases not matched to a gene; V was cut back by 6 bases and J by 2 bases. The germline V gene encodes CDR1 MNHEY and CDR2 SVGEGT. The CDR3 length is 18 residues. In nucleotides, the CDR3 is TGTGCCAGCAGCCTTACGCCGGCAGGAGGGGGCGTAAACACTGAAGCTTTCTTT. Residues: CASSLTPAGGGVNTEAFF.

On this clonotype: Germline and junction disagree at one end, which may indicate a read error. The chain couples TRBV5-6 to TRBJ2-7; D perhaps matches TRBD2 (5 bases). Germline V gives CDR1 SGHDT, CDR2 YYEEEE. CDR3 size: 12 residues. The CDR3 sequence: CASSLAGVEQHF. The CDR3 nucleotides are TGTGCCAGCAGCTTGGCCGGGGTCGAGCAGCACTTC.

This clonotype was recorded at least ten times. The rearrangement uses TRBV4-2 and TRBJ2-3; TRBD2 matches 9 bases. Trimming removed 3 bases from V and 2 bases from J; junction bases left unmatched: 27. Germline loops: CDR1 LGHNA, CDR2 YNFKEQ. This CDR3 has 23 amino acids. CDR3 in DNA: TGTGCCAGCAGCCAGGAAGGGTTGTTTGCTAGCGGGGCTCCCGGACCAGACACAGATACGCAGTATTTT. Its translation is CASSQEGLFASGAPGPDTDTQYF.

This clonotype was counted a few times. The J gene is TRBJ2-1, the V gene TRBV7-6; D is unresolved. The germline gives CDR1 SGHVS, CDR2 FNYEAQ. V lost 1 base and J lost 7, with 17 bases in between. The CDR3 is made up of 16 amino acids. In nucleotides, the CDR3 is TGTGCCAGCAGCTTAGAAGGCCCCTCTATGGGGAATGAGCAGTTCTTC. This encodes CASSLEGPSMGNEQFF.

The chain couples TRBV2 to TRBJ2-1; 7 bases fit TRBD1. Looked up from germline, CDR1 is SNHLY and CDR2 is FYNNEI. J gave up 4 bases and V 6 bases, and 3 bases lay outside the gene matches. The CDR3 is 13 residues long. CDR3 protein: CASRDREYNEQFF. CDR3 nucleotide sequence: TGTGCCAGCAGAGACAGGGAGTACAATGAGCAGTTCTTC.

This clonotype has a count of ten or more. One end of the junction does not line up with germline, which may come from a read error. This rearrangement joins TRBV6-1 to TRBJ2-6, with 8 bases fitting TRBD1. Looked up from germline, CDR1 is MNHNS and CDR2 is SASEGT. The CDR3 spans 15 residues. In DNA, the CDR3 is TGTGCCAGTACCCTCCACTACAGGGGGGACAACGTCCTGACTTTC. Translating it yields CASTLHYRGDNVLTF.

This clonotype has a handful of counts. CDR3 DNA: TGTGCCAGCAGTCTTACCGGGACAGGGTACTACGAGCAGTACTTC. Its protein is CASSLTGTGYYEQYF. The chain recombines TRBV28 with TRBJ2-7, with 9 positions matching TRBD1. Germline V gives CDR1 MDHEN, CDR2 SYDVKM. The CDR3 consists of 15 residues. J gave up 3 bases and V 5 bases, and 8 bases lay outside the gene matches. Combining the CDR3 with reference TRBV28 and TRBJ2-7 gives the whole variable domain DVKVTQSSRYLVKRTGEKVFLECVQDMDHENMFWYRQDPGLGLRLIYFSYDVKMKEKGDIPEGYSVSREKKERFSLILESASTNQTSMYLCASSLTGTGYYEQYFGPGTRLTVT.

The chain joins TRBV4-2 to TRBJ1-1; D ambiguous. CDR3 length: 13 residues. Germline assignment: CDR1 LGHNA and CDR2 YNFKEQ. Trimming pared 3 bases from V and 2 bases from J, leaving 7 bases between. The CDR3 DNA reads TGTGCCAGCAGCCAGGGAATCAACACTGAAGCTTTCTTT. This gives the protein CASSQGINTEAFF.

In its sample, this clonotype was seen a few times. The rearrangement joins TRBV28 to TRBJ2-7; 8 bases line up with TRBD1. V gave up 0 bases and J gave up 6 bases; unmatched junction bases: 10. This CDR3 comprises 16 residues. The germline V gene encodes CDR1 MDHEN and CDR2 SYDVKM. CDR3 DNA: TGTGCCAGCAGTTTATGGAAGGGACAGGTCGCTAGCGAGCAGTACTTC. This sequence encodes CASSLWKGQVASEQYF.

This clonotype was seen ten or more times. The genes are TRBV5-1 and TRBJ2-3, with TRBD2 matching 10 bases. With 6 bases clipped from V and 5 bases from J, the junction kept 6 bases outside the gene matches. The germline gives CDR1 SGHRS, CDR2 YFSETQ. The CDR3 contains 14 residues. DNA of the CDR3: TGCGCCAGCACGCTAGCGGGAGTCATAGATACGCAGTATTTT. It translates to CASTLAGVIDTQYF.

This clonotype has ten or more counts. J is TRBJ2-2 and V is TRBV7-8; D is uncertain. The CDR3 extends over 12 amino acids. The germline V gene has CDR1 SGHVS and CDR2 FQNEAQ. Trimming shortened V by 7 bases and J by 1 base, and 4 bases separated the two germline ends. CDR3 amino acids: CASTLNTGELFF. Written as DNA, the CDR3 is TGTGCCAGCACCTTGAACACCGGGGAGCTGTTTTTT. The full variable domain, in which reference TRBV7-8 and TRBJ2-2 provide the parts outside the CDR3, is GAGVSQSPRYKVAKRGQDVALRCDPISGHVSLFWYQQALGQGPEFLTYFQNEAQLDKSGLPSDRFFAERPEGSVSTLKIQRTQQEDSAVYLCASTLNTGELFFGEGSRLTVL.

The V and J genes are TRBV12-3 or TRBV12-4 and TRBJ1-1; no definite D call. The CDR3 consists of 13 residues. The V end lost 3 bases, the J end lost 1 base, and 6 bases lay between the germline ends. The CDR3 sequence: CASSFRPNTEAFF. For the CDR3, the DNA is TGTGCCAGCAGTTTTCGGCCGAACACTGAAGCTTTCTTT.

This clonotype was observed a few times. The J gene is TRBJ2-3, the V gene TRBV7-6; 9 positions match TRBD2. V lost 4 bases to trimming and J lost 6 bases; unmatched junction nucleotides: 8. The CDR3 runs to 15 residues. Looked up from germline, CDR1 is SGHVS and CDR2 is FNYEAQ. CDR3 sequence: CASSSDSGSRDTQYF. For the CDR3, the DNA is TGTGCCAGCAGCTCAGATAGCGGGAGTAGGGATACGCAGTATTTT.

There are a few counts of this clonotype. V gene TRBV2 combines with J gene TRBJ1-1; D remains unclear. The V and J ends lost 3 bases and 5 bases respectively, with 10 bases between them. The CDR3 extends over 13 amino acids. The germline gives CDR1 SNHLY, CDR2 FYNNEI. CDR3 sequence: CASSDSPITEAFF. The CDR3, as DNA: TGTGCCAGCAGTGATTCGCCGATAACTGAAGCTTTCTTT.

This clonotype came up many times. The V gene is TRBV5-1, the J gene TRBJ2-7, with D possibly called TRBD1 or TRBD2 (5 bases each). V was cut by 4 bases and J by 0 bases, with 14 bases left in between. The CDR3 is made up of 15 amino acids. Germline CDR1 reads SGHRS; CDR2 reads YFSETQ. The CDR3, as DNA: TGCGCCAGCAGCACTGGGACCGCCAGCTCCTACGAGCAGTACTTC. Translating it yields CASSTGTASSYEQYF.

This clonotype showed up many times. V is TRBV15 and J is TRBJ1-1; D gene uncertain. Germline CDR1 is LNHNV and CDR2 is YYDKDF (reference sequence). V gave up 8 bases and J gave up 1 base, with 5 bases separating them. This CDR3 has 11 amino acids. Here the CDR3 reads CATGRNTEAFF. DNA of the CDR3: TGTGCCACCGGGAGGAACACTGAAGCTTTCTTT.

This clonotype showed up many times. This chain connects TRBV24-1 to TRBJ2-7; D not certain. Trimming took off 4 bases at V and 4 bases at J, with 4 bases between the two ends. In germline, CDR1 is KGHDR, CDR2 SFDVKD. The CDR3 is 11 amino acids. The CDR3 sequence: CATSEGYEQYF. As DNA, the CDR3 is TGTGCCACCAGTGAGGGGTACGAGCAGTACTTC.

The chain links TRBV7-9 to TRBJ2-3; tentative D call: TRBD1 (6 bases). The CDR3 totals 15 residues. V was clipped by 5 bases and J by 3 bases, with 15 bases between them. Germline lookup yields CDR1 SEHNR and CDR2 FQNEAQ (reference sequence). In DNA, the CDR3 is TGTGCCAGCAGCCCCGGGGACACCACGACAGATACGCAGTATTTT. It translates to CASSPGDTTTDTQYF.

This clonotype was recorded at least ten times. J is TRBJ2-7 and V is TRBV7-9, with TRBD1 matching over 8 bases. CDR1 and CDR2 from the germline V gene are SEHNR and FQNEAQ (reference sequence). This CDR3 is 15 amino acids long. The V segment lost 3 bases and the J segment 2 bases; nucleotides outside the gene matches: 6. CDR3 nucleotides: TGTGCCAGCAGCTTTTCCGGGACAGGAGCCTACGAGCAGTACTTC. The encoded protein is CASSFSGTGAYEQYF.

This clonotype was picked up many times. The V gene is TRBV3-1, the J gene TRBJ2-7; maybe TRBD2 (5 bases). Per the germline V gene, CDR1 is LGHDT and CDR2 is YNNKEL (reference sequence). The CDR3 sequence is 16 residues long. Trimming pared 1 base from V and 5 bases from J, leaving 18 bases between. CDR3 bases: TGTGCCAGCAGCCAAGGATATGGCCAAAGGAGGAACGAGCAGTACTTC. Its translation is CASSQGYGQRRNEQYF.